This TCR beta chain came from a study of shared clonotypes between healthy human individuals. V trimming: 4 bases; J trimming: 7 bases; junction bases outside the gene matches: 9. This CDR3 comprises 14 residues. Germline CDR1 reads SGHDT; CDR2 reads YYEEEE. Only in-frame clones appear in the TCRdb table, and some are missing; sequencing was by immunoSEQ multiplex PCR. The profile shows over 150,000 clones, 66% of them singletons. Sample: memory CD4+ T cells sorted from blood. Regarding subset: CD45RA-negative fraction. The TCR originated in a young man in good health. The genes are TRBV5-6 and TRBJ2-7; TRBD1 matches 9 bases. The CDR3 here is CASSAGTGKGEQYF. The CDR3 region has the DNA TGTGCCAGCAGCGCCGGGACAGGGAAAGGGGAGCAGTACTTC.